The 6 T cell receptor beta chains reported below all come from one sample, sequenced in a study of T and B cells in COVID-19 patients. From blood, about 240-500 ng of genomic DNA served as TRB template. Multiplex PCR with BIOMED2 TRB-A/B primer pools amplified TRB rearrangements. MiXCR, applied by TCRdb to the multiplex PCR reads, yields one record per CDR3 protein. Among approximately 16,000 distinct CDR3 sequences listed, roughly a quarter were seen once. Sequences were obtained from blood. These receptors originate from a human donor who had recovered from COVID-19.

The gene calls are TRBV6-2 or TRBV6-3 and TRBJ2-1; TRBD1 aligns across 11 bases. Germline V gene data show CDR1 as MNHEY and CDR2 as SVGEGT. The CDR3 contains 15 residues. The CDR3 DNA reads TGTGTTAGCAGTTACGGGACAGGGGGGCACAATGAGCAGTTCTTC. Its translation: CVSSYGTGGHNEQFF.

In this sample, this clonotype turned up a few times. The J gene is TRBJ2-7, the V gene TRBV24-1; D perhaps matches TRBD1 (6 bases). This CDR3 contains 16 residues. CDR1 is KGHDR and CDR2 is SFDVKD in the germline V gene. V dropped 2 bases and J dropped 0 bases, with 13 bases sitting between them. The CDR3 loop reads CATSDSGDPNSYEQYF. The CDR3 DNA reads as TGTGCCACCAGTGATTCAGGGGACCCAAACTCCTACGAGCAGTACTTC.

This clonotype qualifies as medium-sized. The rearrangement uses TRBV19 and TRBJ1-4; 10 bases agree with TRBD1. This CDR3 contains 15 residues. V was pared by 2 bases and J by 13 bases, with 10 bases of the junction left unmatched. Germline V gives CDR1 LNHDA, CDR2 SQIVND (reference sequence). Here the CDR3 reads CASSIPRTGGGRLFF. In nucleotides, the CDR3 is TGTGCCAGTAGTATACCCCGGACAGGGGGTGGTAGACTGTTTTTT.

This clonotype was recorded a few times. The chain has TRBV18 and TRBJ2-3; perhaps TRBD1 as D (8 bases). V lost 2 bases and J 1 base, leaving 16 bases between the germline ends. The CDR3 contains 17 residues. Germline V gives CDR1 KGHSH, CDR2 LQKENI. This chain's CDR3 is CASSPLTGAGGTDTQYF. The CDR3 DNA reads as TGTGCCAGCTCACCATTGACAGGGGCGGGAGGCACAGATACGCAGTATTTT. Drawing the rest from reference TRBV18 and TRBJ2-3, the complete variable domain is NAGVMQNPRHLVRRRGQEARLRCSPMKGHSHVYWYRQLPEEGLKFMVYLQKENIIDESGMPKERFSAEFPKEGPSILRIQQVVRGDSAAYFCASSPLTGAGGTDTQYFGPGTRLTVL.

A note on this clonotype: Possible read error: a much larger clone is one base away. CDR3 coding DNA: TGTGCCGCCTCAGGGTCCTATACAGATACGCAGTATTTT. The encoded protein is CAASGSYTDTQYF. The gene calls are TRBV15 and TRBJ2-3, with D tentatively TRBD1 (5 bases). The CDR3 length is 13 residues. V shed 11 bases and J shed 3 bases, with 15 bases lying between them. The germline CDR1 and CDR2 sequences are LNHNV and YYDKDF (reference sequence).

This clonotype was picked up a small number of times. The chain's CDR3 is CASLRDPVGEQYF. CDR3 in DNA: TGTGCCAGCCTCAGGGACCCCGTCGGGGAGCAGTACTTC. This chain uses TRBV28 with TRBJ2-7; either TRBD1 or TRBD2 may supply D (5 bases each). The germline CDR1 and CDR2 sequences are MDHEN and SYDVKM. The length of the CDR3 is 13 residues. The V gene lost 8 bases and the J gene lost 7 bases, with 18 bases spanning the gap.